This T cell receptor beta chain appears in the sequencing data of a study of T cell repertoires in ileal Crohn's disease. Study at large: At surgery, around 40% of patients smoked, with median disease duration approximately 8 years.

A remark on this clone: Its antigen is not identified.

Clones were sequenced by immunoSEQ multiplex PCR, and TCRdb holds only the in-frame ones, with some missing. The profile covers 4,000 to 6,000 clones, with around 73% appearing a single time and 12% taken by the ten largest. Trimming stripped 4 bases from V and 2 bases from J, with 12 bases between. Looked up from germline, CDR1 is GTSNPN and CDR2 is SVGIG (reference sequence). The length of the CDR3 is 14 residues. Points from the study as a whole: Mucosal expansions were suggested to be mainly CD8 T cells.

The clonotype originates from an adult with Crohn's disease. This chain links TRBV30 with TRBJ2-1, with D possibly matching TRBD2 (6 bases). The sequencing sample was made of ileal tissue. In DNA, the CDR3 is TGTGCCTGGACCGGAGGGGACGCCTACAATGAGCAGTTCTTC. It is translated as CAWTGGDAYNEQFF.